This T cell receptor (beta chain) is from a study of blood T cell repertoires in COVID-19. For the study at large: Samples came from the United States, Italy and Spain, spanning acute and convalescent COVID-19.

Assay: immunoSEQ multiplex PCR; the TCRdb copy retains only in-frame clones and omits some. The profile covers about 83,000 clones, with approximately 90% appearing a single time and 3% taken by the ten largest. V lost 6 bases, J lost 0 bases, and 8 bases lay in between. Per germline, CDR1 KGHDR and CDR2 SFDVKD. CDR3 length: 14 amino acids. This clone has more than one count but fewer than ten. The specimen sequenced was peripheral blood. This chain connects TRBV24-1 to TRBJ2-1; no definite D call. The sequence was collected from a woman aged 50 to 65 with active or convalescent COVID-19. The CDR3: CATSFASSYNEQFF. CDR3 nucleotides: TGTGCCACCAGTTTCGCGAGCTCCTACAATGAGCAGTTCTTC.